Listed below are T cell receptor beta chains from one sample, sequenced in a study of blood T cell repertoires in COVID-19. Sequencing was performed with immunoSEQ multiplex PCR; in TCRdb, only in-frame clones are kept and a portion is missing. The sample consists of approximately 110,000 clones, approximately 89% of them appearing once. The sequencing input was peripheral blood. The receptors come from a woman of 80 years or more with COVID-19, enrolled during active disease. Both conserved end residues are part of each CDR3. D genes are given only for firm matches. Where a row states a size, it is once, few, many or the class of an expanded clone; other rows omit it.

cdr3_nt	cdr3_aa	v_call	j_call	clone_size	d_call
TGTGCCAGCAGCCCCCCCTATGGGACCCAGTACTTC	CASSPPYGTQYF	TRBV7-8	TRBJ2-5	NA	NA
TGCAGTGCGGCCGACAACAATGAGCAGTTCTTC	CSAADNNEQFF	TRBV20-1	TRBJ2-1	few	NA
TGTGCCAGCAGAGTCGACAGGAACTATGAGCAGTTCTTC	CASRVDRNYEQFF	TRBV7-8	TRBJ2-1	NA	NA
TGCAGCGTTGAAGCCACGACTAGTCGGCAGTTCTTC	CSVEATTSRQFF	TRBV29-1	TRBJ2-1	once	NA
TGTGCCAGCAGCCCGACGACTAGCGGGAGTCCAAAAGAGCAGTACTTC	CASSPTTSGSPKEQYF	TRBV3-1/TRBV3-2	TRBJ2-7	NA	TRBD2
TGTGCCATCAGAAGCGACAGGGCGGGAAACATTCAGTACTTC	CAIRSDRAGNIQYF	TRBV10-3	TRBJ2-4	once	TRBD1
TGTGCCAGCAGCCGTAACAGCTACAATGAGCAGTTCTTC	CASSRNSYNEQFF	TRBV12-3/TRBV12-4	TRBJ2-1	NA	NA
TGTGCCAGCTCCCAGCGGGAGGGAGGATACGAGCAGTACTTC	CASSQREGGYEQYF	TRBV6-5	TRBJ2-7	NA	TRBD2
TGTGCCAGCAGCCTTAGGGACAATAACCCAGATACGCAGTATTTT	CASSLRDNNPDTQYF	TRBV6-5	TRBJ2-3	NA	NA
TGCGCCAGCAGCCAGCCCGGGACAAGAAATGAAAAACTGTTTTTT	CASSQPGTRNEKLFF	TRBV4-3	TRBJ1-4	NA	NA
TGTGCCAGCAGCCCACAGGGGGGGGGCAATCAGCCCCAGCATTTT	CASSPQGGGNQPQHF	TRBV7-2	TRBJ1-5	NA	TRBD1